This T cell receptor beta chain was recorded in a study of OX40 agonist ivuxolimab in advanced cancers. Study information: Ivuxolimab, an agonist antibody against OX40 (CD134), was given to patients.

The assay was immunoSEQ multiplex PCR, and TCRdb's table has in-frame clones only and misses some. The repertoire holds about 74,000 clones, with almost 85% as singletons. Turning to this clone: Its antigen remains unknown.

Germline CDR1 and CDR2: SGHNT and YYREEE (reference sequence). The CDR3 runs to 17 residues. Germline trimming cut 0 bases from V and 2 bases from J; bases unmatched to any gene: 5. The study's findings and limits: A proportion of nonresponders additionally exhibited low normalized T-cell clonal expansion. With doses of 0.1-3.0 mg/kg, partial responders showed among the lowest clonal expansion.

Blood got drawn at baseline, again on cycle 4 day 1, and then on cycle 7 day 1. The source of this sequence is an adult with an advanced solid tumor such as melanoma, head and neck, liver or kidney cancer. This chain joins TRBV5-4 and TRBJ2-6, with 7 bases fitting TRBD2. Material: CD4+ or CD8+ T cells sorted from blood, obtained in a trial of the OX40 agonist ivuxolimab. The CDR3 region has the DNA TGTGCCAGCAGCTTGGGATCGGGGGGTACTGGGGCCAACGTCCTGACTTTC. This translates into CASSLGSGGTGANVLTF.